The sequence of this T cell receptor (beta chain) was determined in a study of T cells after yellow fever vaccination. From the 5' RACE reads, TCRdb called clonotypes with MiXCR, one entry per CDR3 protein. The data show more than 90,000 distinct CDR3 sequences, roughly 6.8% seen once. This clonotype was seen a handful of times. This CDR3 contains 12 residues. Trimming at V came to 11 bases and at J to 6 bases, leaving 7 bases not matched to a gene. Per germline, CDR1 SNHLY and CDR2 FYNNEI. This chain joins TRBV2 and TRBJ2-1; TRBD1 aligns across 7 bases. The sequencing here drew on CD4+ T cells sorted from PBMCs, taken around 45 days after the first yellow fever vaccination. The receptor was isolated from a man between 18 and 29 years old who received the YFV17D yellow fever vaccine. In DNA, the CDR3 is TGTGCCGGCCGGGACAGCTGCAATGAGCAGTTCTTC. Its translation: CAGRDSCNEQFF.